The 23 T cell receptor beta chains below all came from one sample that was sequenced in a study of T cells in Graves' hyperthyroidism and ophthalmopathy. Amplified regions were TCR beta CDR3 sequences from RNA transcripts. First-round RT-PCR targeting the TCR CDR3 was performed with the HTBI primer set. TCRdb analysed the multiplex PCR reads with MiXCR anew, one entry per CDR3 protein. The data contain roughly 500,000 distinct CDR3 sequences, just over 45% of them singletons. The specimen sequenced was peripheral blood or thyroid tissue (not recorded which). These receptor sequences come from an adult woman with Graves' disease, either hyperthyroidism or ophthalmopathy (not recorded which).

Concerning this clonotype: This clone may be a read error of a much larger clone one base away. The rearrangement uses TRBV7-2 and TRBJ1-1, with D tentatively TRBD1 (6 bases). Trimming took 5 bases from V and 5 from J, leaving 12 bases between them. There are 13 residues in the CDR3. From germline, CDR1 is SGHTA and CDR2 FQGNSA. The CDR3 nucleotides read TGTGCCAGCAGCCCCAGGGGTGTTACTGAAGCTTTCTTT. Amino acid sequence: CASSPRGVTEAFF.

This clonotype was found many times. This chain joins TRBV20-1 and TRBJ1-1; no firm D call. Trimming removed 3 bases at V and 4 bases at J, with 18 bases between. Germline V gene sequence: CDR1 DFQATT, CDR2 SNEGSKA (reference sequence). The CDR3 has 15 amino acids. CDR3 in amino acids: CSASSGFELGTEAFF. CDR3 in DNA: TGCAGTGCTAGCTCCGGTTTCGAGCTAGGCACTGAAGCTTTCTTT.

This chain links TRBV15 with TRBJ2-7, with D maybe TRBD2 (5 bases). V was trimmed by 0 bases and J by 3 bases, leaving 9 bases between them. Germline V gene data show CDR1 as LNHNV and CDR2 as YYDKDF (reference sequence). This CDR3 contains 14 residues. The CDR3 nucleotides read TGTGCCACCAGCAGAGATCGGGGTGTCTACGAGCAGTACTTC. Translated: CATSRDRGVYEQYF.

This clonotype was detected only a few times. The chain links TRBV25-1 to TRBJ1-6; perhaps TRBD1 as D (5 bases). This CDR3 region has 17 residues. CDR1 MGHDK and CDR2 SYGVNS come from the germline V gene. V lost 4 bases to trimming and J lost 0 bases, with 13 bases between them. The CDR3 region has the DNA TGTGCCAGCAGTGCACATGGGGCGGGCTCCTATAATTCACCCCTCCACTTT. Residues: CASSAHGAGSYNSPLHF.

The chain uses TRBV6-4 and TRBJ1-5, with no clear D. V was clipped by 4 bases and J by 4 bases, with 5 bases between them. This CDR3 comprises 12 residues. Germline CDR1 is MRHNA and CDR2 is SNTAGT. The CDR3 DNA reads as TGTGCCAGCAGTGCCCTGAATCAGCCCCAGCATTTT. Translating gives CASSALNQPQHF.

J is TRBJ2-7 and V is TRBV18; unclear D gene. In germline, CDR1 is KGHSH, CDR2 LQKENI. CDR3 length: 11 amino acids. The V end was cut by 8 bases, the J end by 3 bases, with 8 bases between. The CDR3 nucleotides are TGTGCCAGCCGAGACGGCTACGAGCAGTACTTC. Its protein is CASRDGYEQYF.

This clonotype showed up many times. V is TRBV12-3 or TRBV12-4 and J is TRBJ2-5; the match to TRBD2 covers 11 bases. The length of the CDR3 is 15 residues. After removal of 7 bases from V and 3 bases from J, the junction contained 7 bases not matched to a gene. In nucleotides, the CDR3 is TGTGCCAGCACCCTAGCGGGGGGACTCGAAGAGACCCAGTACTTC. Protein: CASTLAGGLEETQYF.

This clonotype appeared many times. The rearrangement uses TRBV10-1 and TRBJ2-7, with D hard to call. The CDR3 is 14 residues long. Looked up from germline, CDR1 is WNHNN and CDR2 is SYGVQD (reference sequence). Trimming removed 0 bases from V and 5 bases from J, with 11 bases in between. The CDR3 sequence: CASSESGSSHEQYF. CDR3 bases: TGCGCCAGCAGTGAGTCTGGCAGTTCTCACGAGCAGTACTTC.

V usage is TRBV15 and J usage is TRBJ2-6, with no clear D. The CDR3 runs 16 residues. V shed 0 bases and J shed 4 bases, with 10 bases lying between them. Per the germline V gene, CDR1 is LNHNV and CDR2 is YYDKDF (reference sequence). CDR3 coding DNA: TGTGCCACCAGCAGAGATCGGTCTGTGGGGGCCAACGTCCTGACTTTC. Its translation: CATSRDRSVGANVLTF.

Only one count was recorded for this clonotype. This chain uses TRBV20-1 with TRBJ2-5; 9 bases fit TRBD2. Germline V CDR1 and CDR2: DFQATT, SNEGSKA (reference sequence). CDR3 length: 16 residues. V lost 1 base to trimming and J lost 3 bases; unmatched junction nucleotides: 9. This chain's CDR3 is CSARGVGTSSKETQYF. The CDR3 DNA reads as TGCAGTGCTAGAGGTGTCGGGACTAGCTCCAAAGAGACCCAGTACTTC.

Concerning this clonotype itself: The junction shows a germline mismatch at one end, possibly a read error. The rearrangement joins TRBV2 to TRBJ2-5, with D uncertain. Germline-derived CDR1 and CDR2 are SNHLY and FYNNEI. There are 15 residues in the CDR3. CDR3 in amino acids: CACSATLRWGETQYF. The DNA for the CDR3 is TGTGCCTGCAGTGCTACCTTACGATGGGGAGAGACCCAGTACTTC.

Of note for this clonotype: A much larger clone differs from this one at a single base, so this may be a read error. V is TRBV4-2 and J is TRBJ2-7, with TRBD2 identical over 11 bases. The V gene's germline CDR1 is LGHNA and CDR2 YNFKEQ. The CDR3 loop spans 15 amino acids. J lost 7 bases, V lost 1 base, and 6 bases had no gene match. CDR3: CASSQASSGRREQYF. In DNA form, the CDR3 reads TGTGCCAGCAGCCAAGCCTCTAGCGGGAGGAGGGAGCAGTACTTC.

This clonotype was seen at least ten times. The rearrangement joins TRBV2 to TRBJ2-5, with D perhaps matching TRBD1 (6 bases). Per the germline V gene, CDR1 is SNHLY and CDR2 is FYNNEI. The CDR3 covers 16 residues. The V gene lost 3 bases and the J gene lost 3 bases, with 17 bases spanning the gap. CDR3 coding DNA: TGTGCCAGCAGTGATTCTCAGGGGAGAGTGGAAGAGACCCAGTACTTC. The encoded protein is CASSDSQGRVEETQYF.

To note about this clonotype: The CDR3 does not end in the conserved phenylalanine or tryptophan, so this is likely a read error. The DNA is left out, because the CDR3 cannot be placed on it with certainty; the CDR3 is given as TCRdb lists it. The gene calls are TRBV7-6 and TRBJ2-5; the table names TRBD2, a call not compared with the DNA. The CDR3 numbers 8 amino acids, ends counted. Germline V gene data show CDR1 as SGHVS and CDR2 as FNYEAQ. CDR3: CASSLVTS.

The chain employs TRBV7-3 and TRBJ1-2, with D perhaps TRBD1 (5 bases). The CDR3 has 15 residues. V lost 2 bases, J lost 0 bases, and 10 bases lay in between. The germline V gene encodes CDR1 SGHTA and CDR2 FQGTGA. CDR3 protein: CASSLGDPANYGYTF. For the CDR3, the DNA is TGTGCCAGCAGCTTAGGGGACCCAGCTAACTATGGCTACACCTTC. The full variable domain, with the rest looked up from reference TRBV7-3 and TRBJ1-2, is GAGVSQTPSNKVTEKGKYVELRCDPISGHTALYWYRQSLGQGPEFLIYFQGTGAADDSGLPNDRFFAVRPEGSVSTLKIQRTERGDSAVYLCASSLGDPANYGYTFGSGTRLTVV.

The sample holds many counts of this clonotype. This rearrangement joins TRBV19 to TRBJ1-2; tentatively, D is TRBD1 (6 bases). Germline CDR1 LNHDA, CDR2 SQIVND (reference sequence). The CDR3 is 19 residues long. Between the trimmed V and J ends, which lost 4 bases and 2 bases, there was a span of 26 bases. CDR3 loop: CASSTYSQDRRHLNYGYTF. The DNA for the CDR3 is TGTGCCAGTAGTACGTACAGCCAAGACAGGCGGCATTTGAACTATGGCTACACCTTC.

This clonotype was seen a single time. The rearrangement uses TRBV20-1 and TRBJ1-5; TRBD1 matches 9 bases. The junction had 9 bases not matched to a gene; V was cut back by 5 bases and J by 13 bases. CDR1 is DFQATT, CDR2 SNEGSKA, per germline (reference sequence). This CDR3 contains 12 residues. The CDR3 spells CSAGHTGGLQHF. The CDR3 DNA follows: TGCAGTGCTGGACACACAGGGGGCCTACAGCATTTT.

Turning to this clonotype: The conserved closing phenylalanine or tryptophan is absent in this CDR3, likely reflecting a read error. The DNA is omitted, as the CDR3 cannot be located on it reliably, and the CDR3 follows TCRdb's listing. This sequence joins TRBV19 and TRBJ2-5; TRBD2, the D gene given by the table, was not confirmed from the DNA. A total of 16 residues make up the CDR3, ends included. Germline CDR1 and CDR2: LNHDA and SQIVND (reference sequence). The CDR3 loop reads CASSTPPEDYGYTFGS.

The gene calls are TRBV25-1 and TRBJ1-6; no firm D call. The CDR3 has 19 amino acids. V was clipped by 0 bases and J by 7 bases, with 22 bases between them. Germline assignment: CDR1 MGHDK and CDR2 SYGVNS. CDR3 region: CASSEYGLPTVGGNSPLHF. The CDR3 bases are TGTGCCAGCAGTGAATACGGCCTACCCACCGTGGGCGGAAATTCACCCCTCCACTTT. The entire variable domain, with the rest obtained from reference TRBV25-1 and TRBJ1-6, is as follows: EADIYQTPRYLVIGTGKKITLECSQTMGHDKMYWYQQDPGMELHLIHYSYGVNSTEKGDLSSESTVSRIRTEHFPLTLESARPSHTSQYLCASSEYGLPTVGGNSPLHFGNGTRLTVT.

At least ten counts were recorded for this clonotype. The rearrangement links TRBV11-2 to TRBJ1-1; a possible D gene is TRBD1 (5 bases). Germline-derived CDR1 and CDR2 are SGHAT and FQNNGV. The V end lost 7 bases, the J end lost 6 bases, and 9 bases lay between the germline ends. The CDR3 has 11 residues. CDR3 sequence (DNA): TGTGCCAGCACCCTAGGGGCTGAAGCTTTCTTT. As protein: CASTLGAEAFF.

At least ten counts were recorded for this clonotype. The rearrangement links TRBV7-2 to TRBJ2-7; weak D call: TRBD2 (6 bases). The ends were cut back, 2 bases at V and 3 bases at J, with 8 bases in the middle. This CDR3 is 13 amino acids long. Germline CDR1 and CDR2: SGHTA and FQGNSA. In DNA, the CDR3 is TGTGCCAGCAGCTTAATCGGGAGCTACGAGCAGTACTTC. Translating gives CASSLIGSYEQYF.

The genes are TRBV15 and TRBJ1-3; D uncertain. CDR1 is LNHNV, CDR2 YYDKDF, per germline (reference sequence). Trimming shortened V by 3 bases and J by 9 bases, and 9 bases separated the two germline ends. CDR3 length: 12 amino acids. The CDR3, as DNA: TGTGCCACCAGCAGTACGGGAGGCACCATATATTTT. Protein: CATSSTGGTIYF.

The genes are TRBV7-2 and TRBJ2-7, with 8 bases aligning to TRBD2. Germline V lookup: CDR1 SGHTA, CDR2 FQGNSA. The V and J ends lost 3 bases and 7 bases, in that order; junction bases with no gene match: 8. CDR3 length equals 14 residues. DNA of the CDR3: TGTGCCAGCAGCTTTTTACGGCTAGCGGGTGAGCAGTACTTC. It translates to CASSFLRLAGEQYF.